This TCR beta chain emerged from a study of blood T cell repertoires in COVID-19. V was clipped by 3 bases and J by 3 bases; unmatched bases: 1. The CDR3 covers 13 residues. Per the study methods: Amplifying reference gene primers gave estimates of nucleated cell counts. Assay: immunoSEQ multiplex PCR; the TCRdb copy retains only in-frame clones and omits some. The V and J calls and clone size are taken from that table; D and trimming were inferred from the DNA. The sample includes tens of thousands of clones, 70% to 90% seen only once; the top ten take roughly 3.1%. The receptor's source is a woman in her forties or fifties with COVID-19, enrolled during active disease. Material: peripheral blood. The chain carries TRBV12-3 or TRBV12-4 and TRBJ2-7; TRBD1 agrees at 8 bases. CDR3 region: CASSFGTGYEQYF. The DNA for the CDR3 is TGTGCCAGCAGTTTTGGGACAGGCTACGAGCAGTACTTC.